This record covers a single TCR beta chain. Its cognate antigen is unknown. Each donor gave around 9.3 milliliters of peripheral blood. Next came a second PCR, run for 7 to 11 cycles, which used a sample-barcoded 5' primer along with a J-beta primer mix. TCRdb reprocessed the 5' RACE reads via MiXCR and lists one record per CDR3 protein. The data show about 640,000 distinct CDR3 sequences, 40% to 45% seen once. The sample originates from a study of blood T cells in healthy people across ages. From germline, CDR1 is SGHDN and CDR2 FVKESK. The CDR3 runs to 12 residues. V shed 4 bases and J shed 3 bases, with 7 bases lying between them. General study results and limits: Age advanced and TCR beta diversity per million T cells fell, roughly linearly.

V usage is TRBV14 and J usage is TRBJ2-7; D is uncertain. The TCR sequence derives from a man at least 80 years old in good health. The sample consisted of blood. The CDR3 DNA follows: TGTGCCAGCAGCCTCTCCATCTACGAGCAGTACTTC. This gives the protein CASSLSIYEQYF.